A single sample gave rise to the 32 T cell receptor beta chains below, sequenced in a study of human T cells and chemical hapten exposure. As to time point: patch test 3, about 24 weeks after DPC sensitization. Treatment described: therapeutic diphenylcyclopropenone sensitization with weekly scalp DPC. Using its own MiXCR run on the RACE reads, TCRdb lists one record per CDR3 protein. The sample records about 58,000 distinct CDR3 sequences, roughly 12% being singletons. The sample here was whole blood, taken in connection with sensitization to the hapten diphenylcyclopropenone (DPC). Source of these receptors: a man aged 25-45 years with alopecia areata. Some clones in this sample may be carry-over from other donors' samples.

The V gene is TRBV12-5, the J gene TRBJ2-1; no firm D call. This CDR3 contains 15 residues. CDR1 LGHNT and CDR2 FRNRAP come from the germline V gene. V lost 2 bases and J lost 6, with 14 bases in between. CDR3 amino acids: CASGLSPAGFNEQFF. The DNA for the CDR3 is TGTGCTAGTGGTTTGTCCCCCGCCGGTTTCAATGAGCAGTTCTTC.

The V and J genes are TRBV18 and TRBJ1-1; D is unclear. V was shortened by 1 base and J by 0 bases, with 12 bases between the two germline ends. The CDR3 is made up of 16 amino acids. The germline gives CDR1 KGHSH, CDR2 LQKENI. In DNA form, the CDR3 reads TGTGCCAGCTCACCACAGCAGCCGGAACTGAACACTGAAGCTTTCTTT. Amino acid sequence: CASSPQQPELNTEAFF.

The rearrangement links TRBV3-1 to TRBJ2-7; 10 bases match TRBD1. The CDR3 has 15 residues. The V gene end was trimmed by 4 bases and the J gene end by 2 bases; junction bases not matched to a gene: 5. Germline lookup yields CDR1 LGHDT and CDR2 YNNKEL (reference sequence). The CDR3 loop is CASSPPDRGPYEQYF. The CDR3 nucleotides read TGTGCCAGCAGCCCGCCAGACAGGGGGCCCTACGAGCAGTACTTC.

The chain recombines TRBV10-3 with TRBJ2-5; TRBD2 matches 12 bases. The V and J ends lost 7 bases and 4 bases, in that order; junction bases with no gene match: 7. CDR1 is ENHRY and CDR2 is SYGVKD in the germline V gene. The CDR3 contains 15 residues. The CDR3: CAIKPSGGASETQYF. CDR3 DNA: TGTGCCATCAAACCTAGCGGGGGGGCGTCAGAGACCCAGTACTTC.

CDR3 sequence (DNA): TGCAGTGCTAGAAAAGCCAATGAGCAGTTCTTC. Translation gives CSARKANEQFF. The J gene is TRBJ2-1, the V gene TRBV20-1, with no clear D. The V end lost 2 bases, the J end lost 6 bases, and 5 bases lay between the germline ends. Germline CDR1 DFQATT, CDR2 SNEGSKA (reference sequence). CDR3 size: 11 residues.

The rearrangement uses TRBV30 and TRBJ1-4; 9 nucleotides line up with TRBD1. After removal of 5 bases from V and 6 bases from J, the junction contained 7 bases not matched to a gene. Per the germline V gene, CDR1 is GTSNPN and CDR2 is SVGIG (reference sequence). This CDR3 region has 14 residues. This chain's CDR3 is CAWGGQGMDEKLFF. The CDR3 coding sequence is TGTGCCTGGGGTGGACAGGGGATGGATGAAAAACTGTTTTTT.

This clonotype was detected many times. This chain joins TRBV7-2 and TRBJ2-6; D gene ambiguous. CDR1 is SGHTA, CDR2 FQGNSA, per germline. The CDR3 runs 14 residues. Trimming stripped 0 bases from V and 4 bases from J, with 4 bases between. CDR3 in amino acids: CASSLATGANVLTF. CDR3 bases: TGTGCCAGCAGCTTAGCTACCGGGGCCAACGTCCTGACTTTC. Variable domain in full (rest from reference TRBV7-2 and TRBJ2-6): GAGVSQSPSNKVTEKGKDVELRCDPISGHTALYWYRQSLGQGLEFLIYFQGNSAPDKSGLPSDRFSAERTGGSVSTLTIQRTQQEDSAVYLCASSLATGANVLTFGAGSRLTVL.

This clonotype appeared a few times. The chain joins TRBV5-6 to TRBJ2-2; D is possibly TRBD1 or TRBD2 (5 bases each). V was pared by 5 bases and J by 6 bases, with 26 bases between. This CDR3 contains 18 residues. Looked up from germline, CDR1 is SGHDT and CDR2 is YYEEEE. The CDR3 region has the DNA TGTGCCAGCAGTCGCTCGACGGACTCCTGGGGCTTATCCGGGGAGCTGTTTTTT. It yields the protein CASSRSTDSWGLSGELFF.

In its sample, this clonotype was seen many times. As DNA, the CDR3 is TGTGCCAGCAGCCCCGGAGGTATATCGAGCACAGATACGCAGTATTTT. It specifies CASSPGGISSTDTQYF. The chain links TRBV7-9 to TRBJ2-3, with a possible D match to TRBD2 (5 bases). V shed 5 bases and J shed 0 bases, with 15 bases lying between them. CDR1 is SEHNR and CDR2 is FQNEAQ in the germline V gene (reference sequence). CDR3 length equals 16 residues.

This clonotype came up many times. The chain has TRBV20-1 and TRBJ2-5; 8 nucleotides match TRBD2. CDR1 is DFQATT and CDR2 is SNEGSKA in the germline V gene (reference sequence). The CDR3 contains 14 residues. Trimming removed 1 base from V and 5 bases from J; junction bases left unmatched: 6. This CDR3 is CSARGGSGVETQYF. CDR3 sequence (DNA): TGCAGTGCTAGAGGGGGTAGCGGGGTGGAGACCCAGTACTTC.

This clonotype has at least ten counts. The chain joins TRBV7-6 to TRBJ1-6, with 9 bases that match TRBD1. The CDR3 length is 14 residues. Trimming removed 5 bases from V and 15 bases from J; junction bases left unmatched: 11. Germline V gene lookup returns CDR1 SGHVS and CDR2 FNYEAQ. This CDR3 is CASSPGTGFPYLHF. The CDR3 bases are TGTGCCAGCAGCCCCGGGACAGGGTTTCCCTACCTCCACTTT.

This clonotype was observed at least ten times. The chain carries TRBV7-2 and TRBJ1-5, with D possibly matching TRBD1 (5 bases). CDR1 is SGHTA and CDR2 is FQGNSA in the germline V gene. The length of the CDR3 is 13 residues. V was clipped by 3 bases and J by 4 bases, with 7 bases between them. Written as DNA, the CDR3 is TGTGCCAGCAGCTTGGGGGTAAATCAGCCCCAGCATTTT. Its translation: CASSLGVNQPQHF.

This clonotype was counted at least ten times. This chain connects TRBV5-4 to TRBJ2-2; 10 nucleotides line up with TRBD2. The CDR3 totals 16 residues. The germline V gene has CDR1 SGHNT and CDR2 YYREEE (reference sequence). V trimming: 4 bases; J trimming: 2 bases; junction bases outside the gene matches: 5. Here the CDR3 DNA reads TGTGCCAGCAGCCCCATAGCGGGGGGCAACACCGGGGAGCTGTTTTTT. This codes for CASSPIAGGNTGELFF.

V gene TRBV7-9 combines with J gene TRBJ1-1; D unclear. The V end was cut by 1 base, the J end by 5 bases, with 17 bases between. Germline V gene data show CDR1 as SEHNR and CDR2 as FQNEAQ (reference sequence). There are 16 residues in the CDR3. The CDR3 spells CASSLGLAGTKTEAFF. The CDR3 DNA reads as TGTGCCAGCAGCTTAGGGTTAGCGGGCACAAAAACTGAAGCTTTCTTT.

This clonotype was counted a few times. The chain combines TRBV28 with TRBJ1-1; D remains ambiguous. Germline V gene data show CDR1 as MDHEN and CDR2 as SYDVKM. There are 13 residues in the CDR3. The V gene lost 1 base and the J gene lost 2 bases, with 5 bases spanning the gap. The DNA of the CDR3 is TGTGCCAGCAGTTTATTCTTAAACACTGAAGCTTTCTTT. This encodes CASSLFLNTEAFF.

The V gene is TRBV7-9, the J gene TRBJ2-1; perhaps TRBD2 as D (7 bases). The CDR3 sequence is 16 residues long. V lost 2 bases to trimming and J lost 9 bases, with 20 bases between them. The germline V gene has CDR1 SEHNR and CDR2 FQNEAQ (reference sequence). The CDR3 is CASSLMAGAPMGEQFF. CDR3 in DNA: TGTGCCAGCAGCTTAATGGCGGGGGCCCCTATGGGTGAGCAGTTCTTC.

The chain uses TRBV13 and TRBJ2-7; D assignment may be TRBD1 or TRBD2 (5 bases each). CDR3 length: 14 amino acids. V was shortened by 2 bases and J by 0 bases, with 8 bases between the two germline ends. Germline CDR1 is PRHDT and CDR2 is FYEKMQ (reference sequence). This CDR3 is CASSLWDGSYEQYF. Written as DNA, the CDR3 is TGTGCCAGCAGCTTATGGGACGGCTCCTACGAGCAGTACTTC.

The V gene is TRBV7-9, the J gene TRBJ2-6; 8 nucleotides line up with TRBD1. This CDR3 region has 18 residues. Germline CDR1 SEHNR, CDR2 FQNEAQ (reference sequence). The ends lost 5 bases at V and 0 bases at J; junction bases unmatched: 9. CDR3 in amino acids: CASSGRGRAASGANVLTF. The CDR3 region has the DNA TGTGCCAGCAGCGGCAGGGGGCGAGCGGCCTCTGGGGCCAACGTCCTGACTTTC.

This chain's CDR3 is CASSRDFRETNYNEQFF. For the CDR3, the DNA is TGTGCCAGCAGTAGAGACTTCCGGGAGACTAATTACAATGAGCAGTTCTTC. J is TRBJ2-1 and V is TRBV12-3 or TRBV12-4, with a tentative D call TRBD2 (6 bases). This CDR3 contains 17 residues. V was clipped by 5 bases and J by 4 bases, with 21 bases between them.

This clonotype turned up a few times. Relative to the germline gene, one junction end is altered; a read error may explain this. The chain links TRBV30 to TRBJ1-3, with a weak D call TRBD1 (5 bases). There are 19 residues in the CDR3. The germline gives CDR1 GTSNPN, CDR2 SVGIG (reference sequence). CDR3 nucleotides: TGTGCCTGGAGTGTCCGCGCGAGGTGGGGCAGGGAATCTGAAAACACCATATATTTT. As protein: CAWSVRARWGRESENTIYF.

The rearrangement uses TRBV18 and TRBJ1-1; D not resolved. The CDR3 totals 15 residues. The germline gives CDR1 KGHSH, CDR2 LQKENI. V lost 4 bases and J 1 base, leaving 13 bases between the germline ends. The CDR3 DNA sequence: TGTGCCAGCTCACTTGGGCCTTTGGGGAACACTGAAGCTTTCTTT. Translated: CASSLGPLGNTEAFF.

The chain carries TRBV7-9 and TRBJ2-7; D may correspond to TRBD1 or TRBD2 (6 bases each). Trimming left V 1 base short and J 2 bases short, with 12 bases between. CDR3 length equals 15 residues. Per germline, CDR1 SEHNR and CDR2 FQNEAQ (reference sequence). In nucleotides, the CDR3 is TGTGCCAGCAGCTTAGTCGGGGGCTGGACCTACGAGCAGTACTTC. It specifies CASSLVGGWTYEQYF. Using reference TRBV7-9 and TRBJ2-7 for the parts outside the CDR3, the full variable domain is DTGVSQNPRHKITKRGQNVTFRCDPISEHNRLYWYRQTLGQGPEFLTYFQNEAQLEKSRLLSDRFSAERPKGSFSTLEIQRTEQGDSAMYLCASSLVGGWTYEQYFGPGTRLTVT.

This clonotype was seen many times. CDR3 in DNA: TGTGCCAGCCTAGGACAGGGAAGCGGTGCCGGGGAGCTGTTTTTT. Residues: CASLGQGSGAGELFF. The chain recombines TRBV7-9 with TRBJ2-2, with 8 bases aligning to TRBD1. The CDR3 runs to 15 residues. The junction had 11 bases not matched to a gene; V was cut back by 8 bases and J by 6 bases. Germline CDR1 SEHNR, CDR2 FQNEAQ (reference sequence).

This clonotype has a count of ten or more. One junction end does not reproduce the germline sequence, and a read error may be involved. The genes are TRBV7-7 and TRBJ2-7, with D unclear. In germline, CDR1 is SSHAT, CDR2 FNYEAQ (reference sequence). The CDR3 covers 19 residues. The CDR3 protein is CASSSFFSRRHGSSYEQYF. The CDR3 bases are TGTGCTAGCAGCTCGTTTTTCTCGAGGCGGCACGGAAGCTCCTACGAGCAGTACTTC. The variable domain in full, with the rest retrieved from reference TRBV7-7 and TRBJ2-7, is GAGVSQSPRYKVTKRGQDVTLRCDPISSHATLYWYQQALGQGPEFLTYFNYEAQPDKSGLPSDRFSAERPEGSISTLTIQRTEQRDSAMYRCASSSFFSRRHGSSYEQYFGPGTRLTVT.

The chain is built from TRBV10-3 and TRBJ2-5, with 8 bases lining up with TRBD2. With V trimmed by 0 bases and J by 2 bases, 2 bases remained unmatched. Germline V gives CDR1 ENHRY, CDR2 SYGVKD. The CDR3 extends over 15 amino acids. CDR3 sequence reads: CAISESGLAQETQYF. The CDR3 DNA is TGTGCCATCAGTGAGTCCGGACTAGCTCAAGAGACCCAGTACTTC.

There are a few counts of this clonotype. The V gene is TRBV6-2 or TRBV6-3, the J gene TRBJ2-1; a possible D gene is TRBD1 (5 bases). V lost 7 bases and J 0 bases, leaving 13 bases between the germline ends. CDR3 length: 15 residues. Germline CDR1 and CDR2: MNHEY and SVGEGT. The CDR3 DNA is TGTGCCAGCACAAATCAAAGGGGCTCCTACAATGAGCAGTTCTTC. Its protein product is CASTNQRGSYNEQFF.

The J gene is TRBJ1-1, the V gene TRBV7-2; D uncertain. Trimming stripped 2 bases from V and 1 base from J, with 8 bases between. Per germline, CDR1 SGHTA and CDR2 FQGNSA. This CDR3 is built from 14 residues. CDR3 region: CASSLSPQNTEAFF. CDR3 DNA sequence: TGTGCCAGCAGCTTAAGTCCTCAGAACACTGAAGCTTTCTTT.

This rearrangement joins TRBV11-3 to TRBJ2-2, with D possibly matching TRBD1 (5 bases). V gave up 0 bases and J gave up 1 base, with 9 bases separating them. CDR1 SGHNT and CDR2 YENEEA come from the germline V gene. The CDR3 is 16 residues long. CDR3 sequence reads: CASSLDAGQNTGELFF. As DNA, the CDR3 is TGTGCCAGCAGCTTAGATGCAGGGCAGAACACCGGGGAGCTGTTTTTT. The variable domain in full, with the rest retrieved from reference TRBV11-3 and TRBJ2-2, is EAGVVQSPRYKIIEKKQPVAFWCNPISGHNTLYWYLQNLGQGPELLIRYENEEAVDDSQLPKDRFSAERLKGVDSTLKIQPAELGDSAVYLCASSLDAGQNTGELFFGEGSRLTVL.

This chain connects TRBV28 to TRBJ1-5; D is ambiguous. This CDR3 has 18 amino acids. V dropped 5 bases and J dropped 0 bases, with 20 bases sitting between them. Germline assignment: CDR1 MDHEN and CDR2 SYDVKM. CDR3 residues: CASSPLKGSGYSNQPQHF. CDR3 DNA: TGTGCCAGCAGTCCTCTCAAGGGTAGCGGCTATAGCAATCAGCCCCAGCATTTT.

The V call is TRBV5-1, the J call TRBJ2-3, with 7 bases lining up with TRBD2. The CDR3 length is 16 residues. Germline values: CDR1 SGHRS, CDR2 YFSETQ. The trim removed 1 base at V and 2 bases at J, leaving 7 bases unmatched. Here the CDR3 DNA reads TGCGCCAGCAGCTTGAGGGCTGGGACTAACACAGATACGCAGTATTTT. Encoded protein: CASSLRAGTNTDTQYF.

This clonotype was observed many times. CDR3 loop: CASSERADYGYTF. The CDR3 coding sequence is TGTGCCAGCAGTGAAAGGGCCGACTATGGCTACACCTTC. The V and J genes are TRBV2 and TRBJ1-2; D uncertain. CDR3 length: 13 residues. The V gene's germline CDR1 is SNHLY and CDR2 FYNNEI. V gave up 2 bases and J gave up 3 bases, with 7 bases separating them.

The rearrangement uses TRBV5-1 and TRBJ1-4; TRBD1 is a possible D gene (6 bases). CDR1 is SGHRS, CDR2 YFSETQ, per germline. Trimming took 2 bases from V and 3 from J, leaving 8 bases between them. The CDR3 consists of 14 residues. As DNA, the CDR3 is TGCGCCAGCAGCTTCGGACAGCCTAATGAAAAACTGTTTTTT. Translated: CASSFGQPNEKLFF.